Listed here are 28 T cell receptor beta chains from one sample, sequenced in a study of CD8+CD57+ T cells in acquired aplastic anemia. The template for TCR beta VDJ and CDR3 sequence profiling was genomic DNA. TCRdb used MiXCR to reprocess the reads, holding one entry per CDR3 protein. The profile shows more than 200,000 distinct CDR3 sequences, roughly 45% of them singletons. CD8+CD57+ cell expansion, shown by flow cytometry, had occurred in the patients selected for sequencing. The sequenced sample was sorted CD4+, CD8+, or CD8+CD57+ T cells (not recorded which) from PBMCs. These receptors all come from a human donor with aplastic anemia.

Only one count was recorded for this clonotype. The J gene is TRBJ1-1, the V gene TRBV20-1, with D unresolved. Germline V gene data show CDR1 as DFQATT and CDR2 as SNEGSKA (reference sequence). Trimming cost V 4 bases and J 2 bases, with 14 bases left between them. This CDR3 spans 14 amino acids. In nucleotides, the CDR3 is TGCAGTGCTACCACAGACTCCCCAAACACTGAAGCTTTCTTT. This codes for CSATTDSPNTEAFF.

Turning to this clonotype: Possible read error: a much larger clone is one base away. The chain joins TRBV6-5 to TRBJ2-7; TRBD1 matches 9 bases. CDR3 length: 15 amino acids. Germline CDR1 and CDR2: MNHEY and SVGAGI. The CDR3 loop reads CASSSPRTGAYEQCF. The CDR3 nucleotides read TGTGCCAGCAGTTCCCCCCGGACAGGGGCCTACGAGCAGTGCTTC.

The sample holds many counts of this clonotype. The chain joins TRBV7-3 to TRBJ2-6; no clear D. V lost 3 bases and J lost 0, with 9 bases in between. Germline V gene lookup returns CDR1 SGHTA and CDR2 FQGTGA. This CDR3 region has 16 residues. The CDR3 here is CASSFQKGSGANVLTF. CDR3 nucleotides: TGTGCCAGCAGCTTTCAGAAGGGCTCTGGGGCCAACGTCCTGACTTTC.

Points on this clonotype: This likely comes from a read error, as the CDR3 has no conserved phenylalanine or tryptophan at its end. V and J are TRBV20-1 and TRBJ1-2; D gene unclear. Trimming left V 3 bases short and J 5 bases short, with 28 bases between. The CDR3 length is 18 residues. The germline V gene encodes CDR1 DFQATT and CDR2 SNEGSKA (reference sequence). CDR3 sequence: CSASQLSRVEPILYGYTS. Written as DNA, the CDR3 is TGCAGTGCTAGCCAACTGTCGCGTGTCGAGCCCATCCTGTATGGCTACACCTCC.

On this clonotype itself: Given a much more abundant clone one base away, this may be a read error. The V call is TRBV10-2, the J call TRBJ2-4; D gene uncertain. The V end lost 2 bases, the J end lost 9 bases, and 11 bases lay between the germline ends. CDR3 length equals 13 residues. Germline V CDR1 and CDR2: WSHSY, SAAADI. For the CDR3, the DNA is TGCGCCAGCAGTGAGACAGTAGTAAGCATTCAGTACTTC. This codes for CASSETVVSIQYF.

About this clonotype: The conserved final phenylalanine or tryptophan is absent from the CDR3, which likely points to a read error. This sequence joins TRBV7-9 and TRBJ2-3, with a possible D match to TRBD2 (5 bases). CDR1 and CDR2 (germline): SEHNR, FQNEAQ (reference sequence). There are 15 residues in the CDR3. CDR3 sequence: CASSFDRLRTDAQYL. CDR3 nucleotides: TGTGCCAGCAGCTTTGATCGACTACGCACAGATGCGCAGTATCTT.

This chain uses TRBV29-1 with TRBJ1-5; 9 nucleotides line up with TRBD1. The CDR3 length is 15 residues. Trimming cost V 6 bases and J 2 bases; bases outside gene matches: 8. Germline CDR1 reads SQVTM; CDR2 reads ANQGSEA. CDR3 nucleotide sequence: TGCAGCGTGAGACAGGGGGGGGGACGCAATCAGCCCCAGCATTTT. Translated: CSVRQGGGRNQPQHF.

The chain joins TRBV20-1 to TRBJ2-4; the D gene is possibly TRBD1 (6 bases). The V gene's germline CDR1 is DFQATT and CDR2 SNEGSKA (reference sequence). Deletions cut 3 bases from V and 0 bases from J, with 15 bases between. The CDR3 has 16 residues. DNA for the CDR3: TGCAGTGCTAGGGTGCCAGGGGCTCTAGCCAAAAACATTCAGTACTTC. Its protein product is CSARVPGALAKNIQYF.

The chain combines TRBV5-4 with TRBJ2-7; 9 positions match TRBD2. V lost 4 bases, J lost 5 bases, and 7 bases stayed unmatched. CDR1 is SGHNT, CDR2 YYREEE, per germline (reference sequence). CDR3 length: 14 amino acids. The CDR3 spells CASSAGLAPNEQYF. The CDR3 DNA follows: TGTGCCAGCAGCGCGGGACTAGCTCCCAACGAGCAGTACTTC.

On this clonotype: Being one base from a much bigger clone, this may be a read error. V is TRBV18 and J is TRBJ1-6; the D is unclear. V lost 6 bases and J lost 4, with 10 bases in between. This CDR3 region has 14 residues. The V gene's germline CDR1 is KGHSH and CDR2 LQKENI. The CDR3 is CASSRGRYNSPLHF. The CDR3 DNA follows: TGTGCCAGCTCGCGAGGACGGTATAATTCACCCCTCCACTTT.

This clonotype was seen at least ten times. The gene calls are TRBV25-1 and TRBJ1-2; 7 bases line up with TRBD1. Germline CDR1 MGHDK, CDR2 SYGVNS. The CDR3 length is 14 residues. Unmatched junction bases numbered 10, after V lost 5 bases and J lost 7 bases. DNA for the CDR3: TGTGCCAGCAGTATCCGACAGGGAACTTCTGGCTACACCTTC. Translated, it gives CASSIRQGTSGYTF.

As DNA, the CDR3 is TGTGCCAGCAGCGTAGAAAACAGCAGGAACACTGAAGCTTTCTTT. It codes for CASSVENSRNTEAFF. This chain uses TRBV9 with TRBJ1-1; D is uncertain. The CDR3 runs 15 residues. CDR1 and CDR2 from the germline V gene are SGDLS and YYNGEE. V was pared by 0 bases and J by 1 base, with 10 bases between.

This clonotype was recorded a few times. V gene TRBV6-1 combines with J gene TRBJ1-1, with D perhaps TRBD1 (5 bases). The CDR3 extends over 15 amino acids. The V gene lost 7 bases and the J gene lost 5 bases, with 20 bases spanning the gap. Germline loops: CDR1 MNHNS, CDR2 SASEGT. CDR3 nucleotides: TGTGCCAGCAATCCCGGGGACCTATCACGGACTGAAGCTTTCTTT. This encodes CASNPGDLSRTEAFF.

The chain has TRBV28 and TRBJ1-2; 10 positions match TRBD1. The CDR3 runs 15 residues. V shed 6 bases, J shed 7 bases, and the junction held 11 bases outside the gene matches. Germline V gene lookup returns CDR1 MDHEN and CDR2 SYDVKM. Here the CDR3 DNA reads TGTGCCAGCAGGATGACAGGGGGCGTGTGTACTGGCTACACCTTC. It translates to CASRMTGGVCTGYTF.

This clonotype was seen repeatedly, ten times or more. V usage is TRBV6-6 and J usage is TRBJ2-1; weak D call: TRBD1 (5 bases). The V gene's germline CDR1 is MNHNY and CDR2 SVGAGI (reference sequence). Deletions cut 2 bases from V and 7 bases from J, with 15 bases between. The CDR3 runs 15 residues. The CDR3 DNA sequence: TGTGCCAGCAGTTACCCAGGGCAGGGAAATAATGAGCAGTTCTTC. Protein: CASSYPGQGNNEQFF.

The chain combines TRBV18 with TRBJ2-1; D ambiguous. Germline CDR1 is KGHSH and CDR2 is LQKENI. This CDR3 has 15 residues. With 0 bases removed from V and 0 bases from J, the gap between germline ends came to 6 bases. The CDR3 loop is CASSPPGSSYNEQFF. The CDR3, as DNA: TGTGCCAGCTCACCACCGGGATCCTCCTACAATGAGCAGTTCTTC.

The gene calls are TRBV20-1 and TRBJ1-2; possible D gene TRBD1, 5 bases. Germline CDR1 is DFQATT and CDR2 is SNEGSKA (reference sequence). Trimming removed 6 bases at V and 4 bases at J, with 18 bases between. This CDR3 contains 14 residues. This CDR3 reads CSALGPGASYGYTF. CDR3 coding DNA: TGCAGTGCGTTGGGCCCCGGGGCCTCCTATGGCTACACCTTC.

The chain links TRBV2 to TRBJ1-3; TRBD1 might be the D (6 bases). Deletions cut 6 bases from V and 6 bases from J, with 12 bases between. Germline CDR1 and CDR2: SNHLY and FYNNEI. The CDR3 runs to 13 residues. CDR3 bases: TGTGCCAGCAGCAGGGACAAGACAAACACCATATATTTT. This codes for CASSRDKTNTIYF.

This clonotype has only a few counts. V usage is TRBV7-2 and J usage is TRBJ2-7; 9 nucleotides align to TRBD1. V was clipped by 3 bases and J by 0 bases; unmatched bases: 3. The CDR3 runs to 15 residues. Germline lookup yields CDR1 SGHTA and CDR2 FQGNSA. The CDR3: CASSFGQGPSYEQYF. DNA of the CDR3: TGTGCCAGCAGCTTCGGACAGGGGCCCTCCTACGAGCAGTACTTC.

About this clonotype: At one end the junction does not follow the germline gene, possibly because of a read error. The chain combines TRBV11-2 with TRBJ2-2, with D perhaps matching TRBD2 (7 bases). Germline loops: CDR1 SGHAT, CDR2 FQNNGV. This CDR3 spans 11 amino acids. The CDR3 loop reads CASSLRGGLFF. Here the CDR3 DNA reads TGTGCCAGCAGCTTAAGGGGGGGGCTGTTTTTT. The full variable domain, its missing parts supplied by reference TRBV11-2 and TRBJ2-2, is EAGVAQSPRYKIIEKRQSVAFWCNPISGHATLYWYQQILGQGPKLLIQFQNNGVVDDSQLPKDRFSAERLKGVDSTLKIQPAKLEDSAVYLCASSLRGGLFFGEGSRLTVL.

At least ten counts were recorded for this clonotype. The J gene is TRBJ1-4, the V gene TRBV4-1; TRBD1 aligns across 9 bases. The CDR3 loop spans 15 amino acids. Per germline, CDR1 MGHRA and CDR2 YSYEKL. Trimming removed 1 base from V and 5 bases from J; junction bases left unmatched: 2. The CDR3 DNA follows: TGCGCCAGCAGCCAAGCCGGGACAGGGAATGAAAAACTGTTTTTT. This codes for CASSQAGTGNEKLFF.

This clonotype was seen many times. The J gene is TRBJ2-3, the V gene TRBV4-1, with D possibly being TRBD2 (5 bases). The length of the CDR3 is 18 residues. V lost 0 bases and J lost 1, with 17 bases in between. The germline V gene has CDR1 MGHRA and CDR2 YSYEKL. The CDR3 DNA reads as TGCGCCAGCAGCCAAGAAAGTCACCAACTAGGTGGCACAGATACGCAGTATTTT. Translation gives CASSQESHQLGGTDTQYF.

This clonotype was counted many times. The V call is TRBV6-6, the J call TRBJ2-7; D is uncertain. Germline lookup yields CDR1 MNHNY and CDR2 SVGAGI (reference sequence). The CDR3 spans 13 residues. Trimming removed 2 bases at V and 1 base at J, with 6 bases between. The CDR3 sequence is CASSYLGSYEQYF. CDR3 nucleotide sequence: TGTGCCAGCAGTTACCTGGGGTCCTACGAGCAGTACTTC.

This clonotype has a count of ten or more. This rearrangement joins TRBV6-1 to TRBJ1-1, with no clear D. V shed 8 bases and J shed 2 bases, with 12 bases lying between them. The CDR3 contains 13 residues. CDR1 is MNHNS, CDR2 SASEGT, per germline. In nucleotides, the CDR3 is TGTGCCAGCCCGGATGGGAAAAACACTGAAGCTTTCTTT. It translates to CASPDGKNTEAFF.

This sequence joins TRBV2 and TRBJ2-6, with D perhaps TRBD1 or TRBD2 (6 bases each). V was cut by 3 bases and J by 3 bases, with 15 bases left in between. Per the germline V gene, CDR1 is SNHLY and CDR2 is FYNNEI. The CDR3 totals 17 residues. Written as DNA, the CDR3 is TGTGCCAGCAGTGATGGTTGGGGGGCGCGTGGGGCCAACGTCCTGACTTTC. It codes for CASSDGWGARGANVLTF.

The genes are TRBV7-2 and TRBJ1-6; D uncertain. Between the trimmed V and J ends, which lost 2 bases and 10 bases, there was a span of 9 bases. Germline V gives CDR1 SGHTA, CDR2 FQGNSA. The CDR3 totals 13 residues. The CDR3 coding sequence is TGTGCCAGCAGCTTAAAACCGGAGTCACCCCTCCACTTT. The encoded protein is CASSLKPESPLHF.

The chain recombines TRBV25-1 with TRBJ2-1; unclear D gene. The CDR3 length is 13 residues. Germline loops: CDR1 MGHDK, CDR2 SYGVNS. With 3 bases removed from V and 5 bases from J, the gap between germline ends came to 8 bases. CDR3 DNA: TGTGCCAGCAGTGAGGTCCCCCACAATGAGCAGTTCTTC. Protein sequence: CASSEVPHNEQFF. The entire variable domain, with the rest obtained from reference TRBV25-1 and TRBJ2-1, is as follows: EADIYQTPRYLVIGTGKKITLECSQTMGHDKMYWYQQDPGMELHLIHYSYGVNSTEKGDLSSESTVSRIRTEHFPLTLESARPSHTSQYLCASSEVPHNEQFFGPGTRLTVL.

The sample holds many counts of this clonotype. The genes are TRBV5-1 and TRBJ2-7; no firm D call. The CDR3 spans 14 residues. V was clipped by 0 bases and J by 3 bases, with 10 bases between them. CDR1 is SGHRS and CDR2 is YFSETQ in the germline V gene. The CDR3 reads CASSLDRMIYEQYF. CDR3 nucleotide sequence: TGCGCCAGCAGCTTGGATCGGATGATCTACGAGCAGTACTTC. The whole variable domain, remainder taken from reference TRBV5-1 and TRBJ2-7, is KAGVTQTPRYLIKTRGQQVTLSCSPISGHRSVSWYQQTPGQGLQFLFEYFSETQRNKGNFPGRFSGRQFSNSRSEMNVSTLELGDSALYLCASSLDRMIYEQYFGPGTRLTVT.